This T cell receptor (beta chain) derives from a study of T cells expressing NK-cell markers. Study overall: Serological testing identified most of the eight sequenced donors as HCMV-seropositive and one as seronegative.

TCRdb reanalyzed the 5' RACE reads and collapses them to one entry per CDR3 protein, without DNA. The record lists roughly 390,000 distinct CDR3 sequences, of which the ten most abundant hold over 8.5%. Germline V gives CDR1 DFQATT, CDR2 SNEGSKA (reference sequence). The CDR3 has 15 residues. V gene TRBV20-1 combines with J gene TRBJ2-1; the D call from TCRdb, TRBD2, cannot be confirmed without DNA. The sequence came from a woman between 50 and 59 years old in good health. Material for sequencing was blood T cells: a sorted CD56 or NKG2C T cell subset, CD4+ or CD8+ T cells, or bulk PBMC T cells (not recorded which). CDR3 in amino acids: CSAREGTSGINEQFF.